The 15 T cell receptor beta chains below were found in one sample sequenced in a study of Graves' ophthalmopathy and Graves' hyperthyroidism. CDR3 regions of TCR beta were amplified from RNA transcripts. An opening RT-PCR round employed HTBI primers and preceded a second-round multiplex PCR. TCRdb analysed the multiplex PCR reads with MiXCR anew, one entry per CDR3 protein. Among approximately 1.2 million distinct CDR3 sequences listed, about two fifths were seen once. Sequencing was carried out using peripheral blood or thyroid tissue (not recorded which). The receptor source for this set is an adult man with Graves' hyperthyroidism.

This clonotype was recorded only once. With a much larger clone just one base away, this may be a read error. The CDR3 loop reads CASTLTGSTNEKLFF. CDR3 bases: TGTGCCAGCACCCTTACAGGTTCAACTAATGAAAAACTGTTTTTT. The chain couples TRBV7-2 to TRBJ1-4; a weak D match, TRBD1 (5 bases). Between the trimmed V and J ends, which lost 7 bases and 0 bases, there was a span of 12 bases. The germline gives CDR1 SGHTA, CDR2 FQGNSA. The CDR3 runs to 15 residues.

The table lists this clonotype with a few counts. V and J are TRBV20-1 and TRBJ2-7, with D perhaps matching TRBD2 (6 bases). The V end was cut by 3 bases, the J end by 1 base, with 13 bases between. CDR1 and CDR2 (germline): DFQATT, SNEGSKA (reference sequence). This CDR3 contains 14 residues. The CDR3, as DNA: TGCAGTGCTAGTCGGAGGGTGGGGTCCTACGAGCAGTACTTC. This sequence encodes CSASRRVGSYEQYF.

The rearrangement uses TRBV19 and TRBJ1-5; D perhaps matches TRBD1 (6 bases). In germline, CDR1 is LNHDA, CDR2 SQIVND (reference sequence). V was cut by 5 bases and J by 8 bases, with 16 bases left in between. This CDR3 is built from 14 residues. As DNA, the CDR3 is TGTGCCAGTAGTCCATCGACTGGGGGCGAGCCCCAGCATTTT. Translated: CASSPSTGGEPQHF.

The chain recombines TRBV12-3 or TRBV12-4 with TRBJ2-7; D gene ambiguous. Trimming shortened V by 6 bases and J by 5 bases, and 8 bases separated the two germline ends. CDR3 length: 11 amino acids. For the CDR3, the DNA is TGTGCCAGCAGGTATATACACGAGCAGTACTTC. Encoded protein: CASRYIHEQYF.

This clonotype was picked up a small number of times. A junction end diverges from the germline sequence, so it may reflect a read error. The rearrangement uses TRBV10-3 and TRBJ2-5; D remains unclear. This CDR3 has 15 residues. CDR1 is ENHRY and CDR2 is SYGVKD in the germline V gene. CDR3 loop: CASSPLLGHKETQYF. Written as DNA, the CDR3 is TGTGCCAGCAGTCCCCTTCTCGGGCATAAAGAGACCCAGTACTTC.

A note on this clonotype: A clone one base away is much larger, so this may be a read error. V is TRBV7-2 and J is TRBJ2-5, with TRBD2 as a possible D gene (5 bases). The CDR3 is 15 amino acids. Germline lookup yields CDR1 SGHTA and CDR2 FQGNSA. The V and J ends lost 2 bases and 5 bases respectively, with 15 bases between them. This chain's CDR3 is CASSLSGPRRETQYF. The CDR3, as DNA: TGTGCCAGCAGCTTAAGCGGACCCCGGCGGGAGACCCAGTACTTC.

This clonotype appeared many times. The junction does not match germline at one end; this may be a read error. The chain uses TRBV7-8 and TRBJ2-5; D gene unclear. CDR3 length equals 16 residues. CDR1 and CDR2 from the germline V gene are SGHVS and FQNEAQ. Written as DNA, the CDR3 is TGTGCCAGCACCTTAGGCGGAATTATAGGTGGGATGTCCCAGTACTTC. Translated: CASTLGGIIGGMSQYF.

The chain recombines TRBV20-1 with TRBJ1-5, with D perhaps matching TRBD1 (5 bases). The CDR3 is 16 residues long. V was trimmed by 2 bases and J by 8 bases, leaving 22 bases between them. The germline V gene encodes CDR1 DFQATT and CDR2 SNEGSKA (reference sequence). The chain's CDR3 is CSARNWRAHGAEPQHF. Written as DNA, the CDR3 is TGCAGTGCTAGAAATTGGAGGGCCCACGGGGCTGAGCCCCAGCATTTT.

The chain links TRBV29-1 to TRBJ1-6, with a tentative D call TRBD1 (6 bases). Looked up from germline, CDR1 is SQVTM and CDR2 is ANQGSEA. With 6 bases removed from V and 6 bases from J, the gap between germline ends came to 12 bases. The CDR3 sequence is 13 residues long. CDR3 loop: CSVRQVTNSPLHF. CDR3 coding DNA: TGCAGCGTAAGACAGGTTACTAATTCACCCCTCCACTTT.

There are many counts of this clonotype. The chain recombines TRBV29-1 with TRBJ1-2; no clear D. V shed 5 bases and J shed 1 base, with 14 bases lying between them. The CDR3 sequence is 14 residues long. Germline values: CDR1 SQVTM, CDR2 ANQGSEA. Written as DNA, the CDR3 is TGCAGCGTTTCGGGAGCCAACCTTAACTATGGCTACACCTTC. It yields the protein CSVSGANLNYGYTF. The full variable domain, in which reference TRBV29-1 and TRBJ1-2 provide the parts outside the CDR3, is SAVISQKPSRDICQRGTSLTIQCQVDSQVTMMFWYRQQPGQSLTLIATANQGSEATYESGFVIDKFPISRPNLTFSTLTVSNMSPEDSSIYLCSVSGANLNYGYTFGSGTRLTVV.

This clonotype was counted ten times or more. The chain recombines TRBV27 with TRBJ2-5; the D call may be TRBD1 or TRBD2 (5 bases each). Germline assignment: CDR1 MNHEY and CDR2 SMNVEV (reference sequence). The germline V and J ends were trimmed by 8 bases and 5 bases, with 12 bases remaining between them. The CDR3 totals 12 residues. In DNA, the CDR3 is TGTGCCAGCGCTAGCAAGGGGGAGACCCAGTACTTC. As protein: CASASKGETQYF.

This clonotype was counted at least ten times. The rearrangement links TRBV12-3 or TRBV12-4 to TRBJ1-5; tentative D call: TRBD1 (5 bases). The CDR3 covers 13 residues. Deletions cut 4 bases from V and 2 bases from J, with 6 bases between. The CDR3 DNA follows: TGTGCCAGCAGTTCGGGGGGCAATCAGCCCCAGCATTTT. Encoded protein: CASSSGGNQPQHF.

This clonotype was seen at least ten times. The J gene is TRBJ1-1, the V gene TRBV20-1, with D uncertain. The length of the CDR3 is 13 residues. V lost 3 bases and J lost 0, with 8 bases in between. In germline, CDR1 is DFQATT, CDR2 SNEGSKA (reference sequence). CDR3 DNA sequence: TGCAGTGCTAGTGTTACAGTGAACACTGAAGCTTTCTTT. It is translated as CSASVTVNTEAFF.

About this clonotype: The junction departs from the called germline gene at one end, perhaps through a read error. The rearrangement joins TRBV24-1 to TRBJ2-5; perhaps TRBD1 as D (5 bases). This CDR3 contains 15 residues. Looked up from germline, CDR1 is KGHDR and CDR2 is SFDVKD. The CDR3 DNA is TGTGCCACCAGTGATGGGGCCCATCCCCAAGGGACCCAGTACTTC. Translated: CATSDGAHPQGTQYF.

The table lists this clonotype with many counts. The gene calls are TRBV20-1 and TRBJ2-5; TRBD2 agrees at 7 bases. The germline CDR1 and CDR2 sequences are DFQATT and SNEGSKA (reference sequence). The CDR3 has 13 residues. Trimming took 7 bases from V and 8 from J; bases not matched to a gene: 13. The CDR3 sequence: CSGNGHGEGTQYF. CDR3 DNA sequence: TGCAGTGGTAACGGACACGGGGAGGGAACCCAGTACTTC.